This TCR beta chain emerged from a study of human T cells and chemical hapten exposure. TCRdb reprocessed the RACE reads with MiXCR, giving one entry per CDR3 protein. The table records some 51,000 distinct CDR3 sequences, roughly 9.9% of them present only once. CDR3 length: 15 residues. CDR1 is SGHTA and CDR2 is FQGNSA in the germline V gene. Trimming took 0 bases from V and 10 from J, leaving 16 bases between them. The time point was: pre-sensitization, week 0. The treatment was: therapeutic diphenylcyclopropenone sensitization with weekly scalp DPC. The TCR originated in a woman between 40 and 50 years old with alopecia areata. Some clones in this sample may be carry-over from other donors' samples. Sequencing used whole blood, obtained in connection with sensitization to the hapten diphenylcyclopropenone (DPC). The rearrangement joins TRBV7-2 to TRBJ2-1; D is unresolved. The CDR3 loop is CASSLAESSLWEQFF. CDR3 DNA: TGTGCCAGCAGCTTAGCCGAGTCTTCTCTCTGGGAGCAGTTCTTC.